This entry features one T cell receptor beta chain sequence. These data belong to a study of blood T cell repertoires in COVID-19. TCRdb's table, derived via immunoSEQ multiplex PCR, lists solely in-frame clones and lacks some. The sample records 150,000 or so clones, around 80% being singletons. Germline-derived CDR1 and CDR2 are SEHNR and FQNEAQ (reference sequence). Trimming removed 5 bases from V and 1 base from J; junction bases left unmatched: 10. This CDR3 comprises 17 residues. The clonotype was recovered from a human donor with acute or convalescent COVID-19. The donor label of this sample is uncertain. Sequenced: peripheral blood. This chain uses TRBV7-9 with TRBJ1-3; 8 positions match TRBD1. The CDR3 DNA sequence: TGTGCCAGCAGCGGACTACCAGGGGGCCGTTCTGGAAACACCATATATTTT. It specifies CASSGLPGGRSGNTIYF. The whole variable domain, remainder taken from reference TRBV7-9 and TRBJ1-3, is DTGVSQNPRHKITKRGQNVTFRCDPISEHNRLYWYRQTLGQGPEFLTYFQNEAQLEKSRLLSDRFSAERPKGSFSTLEIQRTEQGDSAMYLCASSGLPGGRSGNTIYFGEGSWLTVV.